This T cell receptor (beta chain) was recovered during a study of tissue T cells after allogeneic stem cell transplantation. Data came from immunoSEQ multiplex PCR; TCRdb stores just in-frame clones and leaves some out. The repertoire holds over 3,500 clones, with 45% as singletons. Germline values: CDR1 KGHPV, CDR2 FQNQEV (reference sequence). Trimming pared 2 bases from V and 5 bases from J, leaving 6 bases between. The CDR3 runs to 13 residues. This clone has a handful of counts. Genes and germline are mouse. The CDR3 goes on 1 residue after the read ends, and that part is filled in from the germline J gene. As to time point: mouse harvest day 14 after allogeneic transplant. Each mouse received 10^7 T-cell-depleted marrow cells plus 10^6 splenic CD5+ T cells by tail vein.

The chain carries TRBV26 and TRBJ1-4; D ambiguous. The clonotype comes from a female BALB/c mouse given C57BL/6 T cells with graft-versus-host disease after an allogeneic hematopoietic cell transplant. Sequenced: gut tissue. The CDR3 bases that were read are TGTGCCAGCAGTCTGGGGCAGAACGAAAGATTATTT. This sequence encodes CASSLGQNERLF. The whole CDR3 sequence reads CASSLGQNERLFF. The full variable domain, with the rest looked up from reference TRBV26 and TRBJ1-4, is NSKVIQTPRYLVKGQGQKAKMRCIPEKGHPVVFWYQQNKNNEFKFLINFQNQEVLQQIDMTEKRFSAECPSNSPCSLEIQSSEAGDSALYLCASSLGQNERLFFGHGTKLSVL.